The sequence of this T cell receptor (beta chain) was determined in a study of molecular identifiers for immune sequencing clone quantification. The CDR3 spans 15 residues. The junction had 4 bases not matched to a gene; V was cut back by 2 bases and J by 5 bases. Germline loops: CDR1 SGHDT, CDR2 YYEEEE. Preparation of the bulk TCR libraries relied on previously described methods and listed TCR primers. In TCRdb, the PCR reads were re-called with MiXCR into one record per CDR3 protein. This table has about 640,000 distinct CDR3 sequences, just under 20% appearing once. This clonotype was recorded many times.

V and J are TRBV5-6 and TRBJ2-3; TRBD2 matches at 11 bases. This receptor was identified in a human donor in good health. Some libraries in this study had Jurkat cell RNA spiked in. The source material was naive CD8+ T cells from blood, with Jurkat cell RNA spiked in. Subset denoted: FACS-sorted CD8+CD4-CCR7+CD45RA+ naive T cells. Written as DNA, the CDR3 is TGTGCCAGCAGCTTCCCGGGACTAGCGGTAGATACGCAGTATTTT. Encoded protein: CASSFPGLAVDTQYF.